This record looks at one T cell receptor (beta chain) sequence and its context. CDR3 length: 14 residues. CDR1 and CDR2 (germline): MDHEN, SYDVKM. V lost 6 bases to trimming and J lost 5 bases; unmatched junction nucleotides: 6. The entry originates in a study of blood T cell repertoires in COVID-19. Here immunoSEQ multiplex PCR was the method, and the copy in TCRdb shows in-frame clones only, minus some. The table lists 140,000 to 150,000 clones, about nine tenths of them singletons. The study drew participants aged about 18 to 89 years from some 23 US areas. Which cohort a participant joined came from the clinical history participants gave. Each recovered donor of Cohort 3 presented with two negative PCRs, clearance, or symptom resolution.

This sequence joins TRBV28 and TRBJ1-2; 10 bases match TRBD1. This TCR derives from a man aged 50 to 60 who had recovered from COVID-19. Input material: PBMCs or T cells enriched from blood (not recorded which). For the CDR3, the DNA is TGTGCCAGCAGATTACGGACAGGGGGGTATGGCTACACCTTC. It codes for CASRLRTGGYGYTF.